The 27 T cell receptor beta chains listed next were all sequenced from one sample in a study of cytomegalovirus exposure and HLA in healthy donors (dated 2017 in TCRdb). The library was built by means of the immunoSEQ multiplex PCR assay. A mixture of 60 forward primers for TCR Vbeta segments and 13 reverse primers for TCR Jbeta segments was used in the multiplex PCR. What TCRdb holds here is the immuneACCESS table cut down to in-frame rearrangements. Part of the clones is not present; checked against another copy, under half of the missing clones reflect an unresolved V gene, and the others are unexplained. A total of some 92,000 clones appear in this sample, 75% to 85% of them only once. The ten largest clones capture approximately 9.9% of the sample. Sequencing was done on a sample of PBMCs. Source of these receptors: a man between 18 and 29 years old in good health and CMV-seropositive.

The chain uses TRBV9 and TRBJ1-5; weak D call: TRBD1 (5 bases). CDR1 is SGDLS and CDR2 is YYNGEE in the germline V gene. V was cut by 0 bases and J by 5 bases, with 6 bases left in between. The CDR3 covers 13 residues. CDR3 protein: CASSVVGDQPQHF. The DNA for the CDR3 is TGTGCCAGCAGCGTAGTAGGGGATCAGCCCCAGCATTTT. The entire variable domain, with the rest obtained from reference TRBV9 and TRBJ1-5, is as follows: DSGVTQTPKHLITATGQRVTLRCSPRSGDLSVYWYQQSLDQGLQFLIQYYNGEERAKGNILERFSAQQFPDLHSELNLSSLELGDSALYFCASSVVGDQPQHFGDGTRLSIL.

This clone came up a few times. The J gene is TRBJ2-7, the V gene TRBV20-1; no definite D call. The CDR3 loop spans 10 amino acids. The V end lost 3 bases, the J end lost 5 bases, and 5 bases lay between the germline ends. Germline V gene lookup returns CDR1 DFQATT and CDR2 SNEGSKA (reference sequence). CDR3 in DNA: TGCAGTGCTAGGAGAGACGAGCAGTACTTC. It translates to CSARRDEQYF.

The chain uses TRBV5-4 and TRBJ2-5, with D possibly being TRBD1 (6 bases). Germline V gene data show CDR1 as SGHNT and CDR2 as YYREEE (reference sequence). Trimming took 2 bases from V and 5 from J, leaving 19 bases between them. CDR3 length: 16 amino acids. The CDR3 nucleotides are TGTGCCAGCAGCTTATCTGCCGGGACATCGGGGGAGACCCAGTACTTC. Amino acids: CASSLSAGTSGETQYF.

The J gene is TRBJ2-7, the V gene TRBV7-9; possibly TRBD1 for D (6 bases). The CDR3 is made up of 14 amino acids. Trimming took 2 bases from V and 7 from J, leaving 15 bases between them. CDR1 SEHNR and CDR2 FQNEAQ come from the germline V gene (reference sequence). The CDR3 region has the DNA TGTGCCAGCAGCTTAACCGGACAGAAACAAGAGCAGTACTTC. It specifies CASSLTGQKQEQYF. Full variable domain (rest looked up from reference TRBV7-9 and TRBJ2-7): DTGVSQNPRHKITKRGQNVTFRCDPISEHNRLYWYRQTLGQGPEFLTYFQNEAQLEKSRLLSDRFSAERPKGSFSTLEIQRTEQGDSAMYLCASSLTGQKQEQYFGPGTRLTVT.

The chain links TRBV27 to TRBJ2-1, with a weak D call TRBD1 (5 bases). Germline V lookup: CDR1 MNHEY, CDR2 SMNVEV (reference sequence). V was cut by 2 bases and J by 7 bases, with 12 bases left in between. The CDR3 covers 14 residues. CDR3 amino acids: CASSLGAGGNEQFF. CDR3 nucleotide sequence: TGTGCCAGCAGTTTAGGGGCAGGCGGAAATGAGCAGTTCTTC.

The chain has TRBV23-1 and TRBJ2-1; TRBD1 matches 9 bases. TRBV23-1 is known as an ORF, though its function is uncertain. J gave up 2 bases and V 3 bases, and 11 bases lay outside the gene matches. This CDR3 spans 18 amino acids. For the CDR3, the DNA is TGCGCCAGCAGTCATACGCCCTCGGACAGGGGAACCTACAATGAGCAGTTCTTC. Translating it yields CASSHTPSDRGTYNEQFF.

The rearrangement links TRBV10-3 to TRBJ2-3; D ambiguous. Per germline, CDR1 ENHRY and CDR2 SYGVKD. Deletions cut 8 bases from V and 6 bases from J, with 9 bases between. This CDR3 spans 11 amino acids. The CDR3 DNA follows: TGTGCCATCTCCGCGGAGGATACGCAGTATTTT. It encodes CAISAEDTQYF.

The chain couples TRBV5-1 to TRBJ2-7; 8 bases align to TRBD2. Germline CDR1 and CDR2: SGHRS and YFSETQ. The CDR3 consists of 13 residues. V lost 4 bases to trimming and J lost 1 base; unmatched junction nucleotides: 1. CDR3: CASSASGSYEQYF. Here the CDR3 DNA reads TGCGCCAGCAGCGCTAGCGGGTCCTACGAGCAGTACTTC.

The V gene is TRBV27, the J gene TRBJ2-3; D remains unclear. Germline CDR1 is MNHEY and CDR2 is SMNVEV (reference sequence). V was trimmed by 6 bases and J by 2 bases, leaving 9 bases between them. The CDR3 runs 13 residues. The CDR3 coding sequence is TGTGCCAGCAGCTATCAACTCACAGATACGCAGTATTTT. Encoded protein: CASSYQLTDTQYF.

There are a few counts of this clone. V gene TRBV30 combines with J gene TRBJ1-6; tentatively, D is TRBD1 (5 bases). Germline CDR1 is GTSNPN and CDR2 is SVGIG (reference sequence). The ends were cut back, 3 bases at V and 8 bases at J, with 11 bases in the middle. The CDR3 consists of 13 residues. CDR3 amino acids: CAWRGVLDSPLHF. The CDR3 bases are TGTGCCTGGAGAGGGGTTCTCGATTCACCCCTCCACTTT.

The chain carries TRBV6-1 and TRBJ1-2, with D perhaps matching TRBD1 (6 bases). Trimming stripped 1 base from V and 7 bases from J, with 19 bases between. In germline, CDR1 is MNHNS, CDR2 SASEGT. The CDR3 has 16 amino acids. CDR3 amino acids: CASSEVGGGGARGYTF. The CDR3 DNA reads TGTGCCAGCAGTGAAGTTGGTGGCGGGGGGGCGCGTGGCTACACCTTC.

This chain uses TRBV6-1 with TRBJ2-1, with 7 bases matching TRBD1. V was clipped by 2 bases and J by 7 bases; unmatched bases: 2. The CDR3 is 13 residues long. Per germline, CDR1 MNHNS and CDR2 SASEGT. DNA of the CDR3: TGTGCCAGCAGTGAAAAGGGGGCAAATGAGCAGTTCTTC. As protein: CASSEKGANEQFF.

The V call is TRBV7-8, the J call TRBJ1-5; a weak D match, TRBD1 (6 bases). The germline CDR1 and CDR2 sequences are SGHVS and FQNEAQ. CDR3 length: 16 residues. The V end was cut by 2 bases, the J end by 7 bases, with 18 bases between. CDR3 sequence reads: CASSLFLEQGAQPQHF. CDR3 coding DNA: TGTGCCAGCAGCTTATTCTTAGAACAGGGCGCCCAGCCCCAGCATTTT.

This clone was detected a few times. This rearrangement joins TRBV15 to TRBJ2-7; D gene uncertain. This CDR3 is built from 15 residues. V was cut by 0 bases and J by 5 bases, with 14 bases left in between. Germline V gene data show CDR1 as LNHNV and CDR2 as YYDKDF (reference sequence). CDR3 coding DNA: TGTGCCACCAGCAGAGATTTTAACAGCCGCCACGAGCAGTACTTC. Encoded protein: CATSRDFNSRHEQYF.

V usage is TRBV6-5 and J usage is TRBJ1-2; D perhaps matches TRBD1 (5 bases). Germline loops: CDR1 MNHEY, CDR2 SVGAGI. This CDR3 contains 12 residues. V was cut by 2 bases and J by 7 bases, with 8 bases left in between. The CDR3 sequence is CASSYRGGGYTF. The CDR3 nucleotides read TGTGCCAGCAGTTACAGGGGCGGTGGCTACACCTTC.

The chain couples TRBV28 to TRBJ2-7; D unclear. This CDR3 is built from 12 residues. Germline V gives CDR1 MDHEN, CDR2 SYDVKM. V was shortened by 5 bases and J by 6 bases, with 11 bases between the two germline ends. CDR3 residues: CASSATTSEQYF. DNA for the CDR3: TGTGCCAGCAGTGCCACGACATCCGAGCAGTACTTC.

This rearrangement joins TRBV28 to TRBJ1-4; D might be TRBD1 (6 bases). The V end was cut by 6 bases, the J end by 5 bases, with 16 bases between. Germline assignment: CDR1 MDHEN and CDR2 SYDVKM. CDR3 length: 15 amino acids. The CDR3 is CASRMQGRANEKLFF. CDR3 sequence (DNA): TGTGCCAGCAGAATGCAGGGGAGGGCCAATGAAAAACTGTTTTTT.

Only one count was recorded for this clone. This chain uses TRBV10-2 with TRBJ1-4, with a tentative D call TRBD1 (6 bases). The CDR3 is made up of 13 amino acids. Trimming shortened V by 6 bases and J by 6 bases, and 11 bases separated the two germline ends. CDR1 is WSHSY and CDR2 is SAAADI in the germline V gene. The CDR3 loop is CASRVQGDEKLFF. The CDR3 DNA reads TGCGCCAGCAGAGTACAGGGAGATGAAAAACTGTTTTTT.

This chain uses TRBV7-6 with TRBJ2-1; 11 nucleotides align to TRBD2. Unmatched junction bases numbered 5, after V lost 1 base and J lost 3 bases. The germline V gene has CDR1 SGHVS and CDR2 FNYEAQ. The CDR3 sequence is 17 residues long. DNA for the CDR3: TGTGCCAGCAGCTTAGGTACTAGCGGGGGAGACTACAATGAGCAGTTCTTC. This gives the protein CASSLGTSGGDYNEQFF.

The gene calls are TRBV6-6 and TRBJ2-7, with a weak D call TRBD1 (6 bases). The CDR3 runs 14 residues. Trimming stripped 3 bases from V and 3 bases from J, with 12 bases between. CDR1 and CDR2 from the germline V gene are MNHNY and SVGAGI (reference sequence). CDR3 residues: CASSYRPGDYEQYF. The CDR3 nucleotides read TGTGCCAGCAGTTATCGCCCAGGGGACTACGAGCAGTACTTC.

The chain links TRBV28 to TRBJ2-7, with TRBD1 identical over 7 bases. The CDR3 sequence is 14 residues long. The V gene end was trimmed by 4 bases and the J gene end by 3 bases; junction bases not matched to a gene: 6. Per the germline V gene, CDR1 is MDHEN and CDR2 is SYDVKM. Written as DNA, the CDR3 is TGTGCCAGCAGTTGGGACAGACCCGACTACGAGCAGTACTTC. As protein: CASSWDRPDYEQYF.

The chain has TRBV2 and TRBJ1-1, with D tentatively TRBD1 (6 bases). Trimming pared 4 bases from V and 7 bases from J, leaving 19 bases between. CDR1 and CDR2 from the germline V gene are SNHLY and FYNNEI. The length of the CDR3 is 15 residues. CDR3 loop: CASSALGQGFSEAFF. The DNA for the CDR3 is TGTGCCAGCAGTGCTTTGGGCCAGGGGTTTAGTGAAGCTTTCTTT.

The chain uses TRBV7-9 and TRBJ2-7, with 9 positions matching TRBD1. This CDR3 has 17 amino acids. Losses at the gene ends were 4 bases for V and 5 bases for J; bases not matched to a gene: 15. Germline CDR1 SEHNR, CDR2 FQNEAQ (reference sequence). CDR3 protein: CASSSILDRDRVNEQYF. For the CDR3, the DNA is TGTGCCAGCAGCTCCATCCTGGACCGGGACAGGGTCAACGAGCAGTACTTC.

The V gene is TRBV27, the J gene TRBJ2-3, with 9 positions matching TRBD2. Losses at the gene ends were 8 bases for V and 2 bases for J; bases not matched to a gene: 8. CDR1 MNHEY and CDR2 SMNVEV come from the germline V gene (reference sequence). There are 15 residues in the CDR3. Here the CDR3 reads CASCYLAGITDTQYF. The CDR3 nucleotides read TGTGCCAGCTGTTACCTAGCGGGGATCACAGATACGCAGTATTTT.

The chain combines TRBV2 with TRBJ1-1; D gene uncertain. The CDR3 length is 12 residues. V was cut by 5 bases and J by 1 base, with 5 bases left in between. The germline V gene encodes CDR1 SNHLY and CDR2 FYNNEI. The CDR3 DNA reads TGTGCCAGCAGTTCTAAGAACACTGAAGCTTTCTTT. Its protein product is CASSSKNTEAFF.

The chain links TRBV6-5 to TRBJ2-7, with TRBD1 identical over 9 bases. Germline assignment: CDR1 MNHEY and CDR2 SVGAGI. This CDR3 comprises 13 residues. V trimming: 6 bases; J trimming: 1 base; junction bases outside the gene matches: 1. The chain's CDR3 is CASRGTGSYEQYF. In DNA, the CDR3 is TGTGCCAGCAGAGGGACAGGGTCCTACGAGCAGTACTTC.

The V call is TRBV15, the J call TRBJ2-5; D call uncertain. The DNA matches TRBJ2-7 better at its end, which makes the J call doubtful. The CDR3 runs 14 residues. Germline lookup yields CDR1 LNHNV and CDR2 YYDKDF (reference sequence). The CDR3 loop reads CATSRALWAHEQYF. The CDR3 DNA is TGTGCCACCAGCAGAGCGTTGTGGGCCCACGAGCAGTACTTC.